This passage covers 5 T cell receptor beta chains from one sample sequenced in a study of shared clonotypes between healthy human individuals. The protocol was immunoSEQ multiplex PCR, while the TCRdb copy is restricted to in-frame clones and leaves out a portion. Of 2 million to 2.5 million clones in the sample, over 85% were seen once. Sequences were obtained from naive CD4+ T cells from PBMCs. Regarding subset: CD45RA+ positively selected. The receptors derive from a man in his late teens or twenties in good health. Some clones in this sample may be carry-over from other donors' samples.

V usage is TRBV4-3 and J usage is TRBJ2-7; D not resolved. This CDR3 has 15 amino acids. Per the germline V gene, CDR1 is LGHNA and CDR2 is YSLEER. Trimming shortened V by 0 bases and J by 3 bases, and 12 bases separated the two germline ends. CDR3 DNA: TGCGCCAGCAGCCAAGATAGTGGCGGACGCTACGAGCAGTACTTC. It yields the protein CASSQDSGGRYEQYF.

This chain joins TRBV6-1 and TRBJ2-7, with D maybe TRBD2 (6 bases). Trimming left V 6 bases short and J 4 bases short, with 19 bases between. The length of the CDR3 is 15 residues. Germline V gives CDR1 MNHNS, CDR2 SASEGT. The CDR3 reads CASSGSRLGWYEQYF. The CDR3 region has the DNA TGTGCCAGCAGCGGTAGTAGACTAGGTTGGTACGAGCAGTACTTC.

About this clone: The sample holds other DNA sequences that translate to the same CDR3. The J gene is TRBJ1-3, the V gene TRBV9, with a weak D call TRBD1 (5 bases). Germline CDR1 and CDR2: SGDLS and YYNGEE. V lost 2 bases and J 7 bases, leaving 10 bases between the germline ends. The CDR3 covers 13 residues. CDR3 loop: CASSVWGGNTIYF. DNA of the CDR3: TGTGCCAGCAGCGTGTGGGGCGGGAACACCATATATTTT. Supplemented by reference TRBV9 and TRBJ1-3, the full variable domain reads DSGVTQTPKHLITATGQRVTLRCSPRSGDLSVYWYQQSLDQGLQFLIQYYNGEERAKGNILERFSAQQFPDLHSELNLSSLELGDSALYFCASSVWGGNTIYFGEGSWLTVV.

The genes are TRBV6-5 and TRBJ1-3; weak D call: TRBD1 (5 bases). Per germline, CDR1 MNHEY and CDR2 SVGAGI. V lost 2 bases, J lost 7 bases, and 18 bases lay in between. This CDR3 spans 16 amino acids. The CDR3 nucleotides read TGTGCCAGCAGTTACCTTTCGGGGACGTCGGGGAACACCATATATTTT. It specifies CASSYLSGTSGNTIYF.

This rearrangement joins TRBV27 to TRBJ2-7; 8 bases fit TRBD1. Germline assignment: CDR1 MNHEY and CDR2 SMNVEV (reference sequence). With 5 bases clipped from V and 5 bases from J, the junction kept 8 bases outside the gene matches. The CDR3 consists of 14 residues. CDR3 sequence reads: CASSPVAGGNEQYF. CDR3 bases: TGTGCCAGCAGTCCGGTGGCAGGGGGCAACGAGCAGTACTTC.